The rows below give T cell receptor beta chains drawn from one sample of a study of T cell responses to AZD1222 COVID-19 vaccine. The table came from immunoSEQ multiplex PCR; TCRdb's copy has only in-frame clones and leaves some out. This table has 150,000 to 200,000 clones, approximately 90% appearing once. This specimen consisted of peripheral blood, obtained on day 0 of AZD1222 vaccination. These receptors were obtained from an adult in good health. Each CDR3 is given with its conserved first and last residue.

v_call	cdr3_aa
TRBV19	CASSIEGREGRNEQFF
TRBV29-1	CSVEDPGEAFF
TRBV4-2	CASSQESDSYNEQFF
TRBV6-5	CASSGRDRGQTFF
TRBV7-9	CASGGSYGYTF
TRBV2	CASSEALDSLLKYGYTF
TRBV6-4	CASSDSSLGYTDTQYF
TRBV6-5	CASTTGLEGQPQHF
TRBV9	CASSPGGGGLFGELFF
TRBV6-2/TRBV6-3	CASSSTGAYEQYF
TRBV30	CAWNLGQGRDRLFF
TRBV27	CASSFGGGTEAFF
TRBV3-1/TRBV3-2	CASSPRTGNTEAFF
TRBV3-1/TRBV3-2	CASSLGTGGNTIYF
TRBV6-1	CASSEAVVGQPNEKLFF
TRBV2	CASSTRQGSGEKLFF
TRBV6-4	CASSLEGGSYNEQFF
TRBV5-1	CASSLWYGMNTEAFF
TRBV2	CASNLRNNEQFF
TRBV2	CASSEDAGGPDEQFF
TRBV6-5	CASTGTVYGYTF
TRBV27	CASTSGLAGGVYTDTQYF
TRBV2	CASSLNGRNTEAFF
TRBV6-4	CASSAEMGNEQFF
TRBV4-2	CASSQDRLPDTQYF
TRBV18	CASSPGGRLSDTQYF
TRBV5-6	CASSLVQAFYGYTF
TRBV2	CASSDEYHTEAFF
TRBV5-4	CASSFQGTEGYTF
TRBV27	CASSPRMTETLLEAFF
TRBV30	CAWSLAQNEQFF
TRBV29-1	CSVEGRPGGEQYF
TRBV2	CASSVWGTGELFF
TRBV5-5	CASSLTGGIYNSPLHF
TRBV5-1	CASSGWLAESNEQFF
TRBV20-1	CSASLRTAGNTIYF
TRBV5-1	CASSLEGGSTDTQYF
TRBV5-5	CASSLAQRDTGYNEQFF
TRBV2	CASSDRGLSTGELFF
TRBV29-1	CSVEDLGDTIYF
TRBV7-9	CASILQVSNTGELFF
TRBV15	CATSSATGLFRETQYF
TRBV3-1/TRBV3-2	CASSQWNTEAFF
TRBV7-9	CASSLGQESSGNTIYF
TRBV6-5	CASRSTGGSYGYTF
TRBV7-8	CASSPLRVANYGYTF
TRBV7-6	CASSTRGGGAFSGANVLTF
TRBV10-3	CAVKEGSQGDTQYF
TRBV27	CASSSGHPYEQYF
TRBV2	CASSGVSRRTDTQYF
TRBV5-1	CASSFGGRANEQYF
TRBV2	CASRTFIGLAGGTDTQYF
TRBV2	CASSFGLKGYEQYF
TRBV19	CASSISGEGDNEQFF
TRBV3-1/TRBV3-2	CASSQDSRGWYF
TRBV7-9	CASSLVLDSLVTQYF
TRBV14	CASSPGLAGPSTDTQYF